This TCR beta chain is from a study of CD4 T cells in relation to SARS-CoV-2 and coronaviruses. The unexposed donors gave CD4+ T cells in about 2010-2019, prior to COVID-19. The cells were cultured for less than twelve days before CD4+ T cells were isolated. PBMCs were plated at a few million per well in IL-2-containing medium. On this clone itself: The antigen is undetermined.

The CDR3 loop spans 13 amino acids. Trimming shortened V by 0 bases and J by 6 bases, and 8 bases separated the two germline ends. CDR1 is LGHDT and CDR2 is YNNKEL in the germline V gene (reference sequence). The data were produced by immunoSEQ multiplex PCR, yet TCRdb's version contains in-frame clones alone and is incomplete. This table holds more than 20,000 clones, about 80% found once. Sequenced input: CD4+ T cells from PBMCs, cultured in vitro. V is TRBV3-1 (or the pseudogene TRBV3-2) and J is TRBJ1-2; D is ambiguous. This TCR was sampled from a human donor in good health. CDR3 loop: CASSQDWSHGYTF. In nucleotides, the CDR3 is TGTGCCAGCAGCCAAGATTGGTCCCATGGCTACACCTTC.